The 2 T cell receptor beta chains in this list originate from one sample, sequenced in a study of cytomegalovirus exposure and HLA in healthy donors. The study ran its PCR with 60 Vbeta and 13 Jbeta primers. The method was immunoSEQ multiplex PCR; TCRdb's version includes in-frame clones alone and lacks a portion of them. This table has 150,000 to 200,000 clones, 85% appearing once. The sample consisted of PBMCs. All receptors come from a woman between 50 and 59 years old in good health and CMV-seronegative.

This chain uses TRBV7-9 with TRBJ2-5, with a weak D call TRBD1 (6 bases). The J call may be wrong; the DNA end is better matched by TRBJ2-7. CDR3 length: 15 amino acids. Germline CDR1 SEHNR, CDR2 FQNEAQ (reference sequence). CDR3 sequence (DNA): TGTGCCAGCAGCTTAGTTCCACAGGGCTCCTACGAGCAGTACTTC. Translated, it gives CASSLVPQGSYEQYF.

The rearrangement uses TRBV28 and TRBJ2-7, with TRBD2 matching 8 bases. The CDR3 has 14 amino acids. V was clipped by 6 bases and J by 2 bases; unmatched bases: 6. The germline V gene has CDR1 MDHEN and CDR2 SYDVKM. For the CDR3, the DNA is TGTGCCAGCAGGACCGGGACTAGAACCTACGAGCAGTACTTC. Translated, it gives CASRTGTRTYEQYF.